This T cell receptor beta chain was identified in a study of shared clonotypes between healthy human individuals. Study outcomes and limitations: Approximately 4.9% of naive CD4 clonotypes were shared across several donors.

Some clones are missing from TCRdb's copy, which holds only in-frame ones; the method was immunoSEQ multiplex PCR. The sample consists of about 2.4 million clones, roughly 93% of them appearing once. A word on this clone: Antigen specificity is unknown.

Per germline, CDR1 SSHAT and CDR2 FNYEAQ (reference sequence). Trimming cost V 5 bases and J 6 bases; bases outside gene matches: 6. This CDR3 contains 15 residues. J is TRBJ2-1 and V is TRBV7-7, with TRBD1 matching over 11 bases. This TCR came from a young man in good health. Some clones in this sample may be carry-over from other donors' samples. Sequenced: naive CD4+ T cells from PBMCs. Subset specified: CD45RA+ positively selected. CDR3 DNA sequence: TGTGCCAGCAGCCTGGGGACAGGGGGGCGCAATGAGCAGTTCTTC. It yields the protein CASSLGTGGRNEQFF.